These 7 T cell receptor beta chains were sequenced from one sample in a study of blood T cell repertoires in COVID-19. Repertoires were generated with immunoSEQ multiplex PCR, while TCRdb's copy carries only in-frame clones and drops some. This table has tens of thousands of clones, more than 75% appearing once. The source material was peripheral blood. The receptors shown here come from a human donor with active COVID-19. The donor label of this sample is uncertain.

V usage is TRBV7-3 and J usage is TRBJ2-1, with 9 bases lining up with TRBD2. The CDR3 consists of 16 residues. The junction had 6 bases not matched to a gene; V was cut back by 0 bases and J by 6 bases. Germline V gene lookup returns CDR1 SGHTA and CDR2 FQGTGA. CDR3 nucleotides: TGTGCCAGCAGCTTAACTGGCGGGGGGGACCCCAATGAGCAGTTCTTC. It is translated as CASSLTGGGDPNEQFF.

The gene calls are TRBV2 and TRBJ2-7; 8 positions match TRBD2. The V gene's germline CDR1 is SNHLY and CDR2 FYNNEI. There are 15 residues in the CDR3. The trim removed 2 bases at V and 3 bases at J, leaving 6 bases unmatched. The CDR3 DNA sequence: TGTGCCAGCAGTGAACGGGGGGGTCCGGGCTACGAGCAGTACTTC. Residues: CASSERGGPGYEQYF. Variable domain in full (rest from reference TRBV2 and TRBJ2-7): EPEVTQTPSHQVTQMGQEVILRCVPISNHLYFYWYRQILGQKVEFLVSFYNNEISEKSEIFDDQFSVERPDGSNFTLKIRSTKLEDSAMYFCASSERGGPGYEQYFGPGTRLTVT.

This clone was seen just once. This sequence joins TRBV9 and TRBJ1-6; D is unclear. Between the trimmed V and J ends, which lost 4 bases and 7 bases, there was a span of 15 bases. The CDR3 runs to 15 residues. Germline V lookup: CDR1 SGDLS, CDR2 YYNGEE. CDR3 sequence: CASSPSGEWNSPLHF. CDR3 nucleotide sequence: TGTGCCAGCAGCCCCAGCGGGGAATGGAATTCACCCCTCCACTTT.

The chain carries TRBV4-3 and TRBJ2-1, with D perhaps matching TRBD2 (6 bases). Germline CDR1 LGHNA, CDR2 YSLEER. Trimming took 1 base from V and 7 from J, leaving 17 bases between them. The length of the CDR3 is 16 residues. The CDR3 reads CASSQALAGGKNEQFF. CDR3 coding DNA: TGCGCCAGCAGCCAAGCCTTGGCCGGGGGTAAGAATGAGCAGTTCTTC.

The gene calls are TRBV25-1 and TRBJ1-6; possible D gene TRBD1, 6 bases. Trimming left V 4 bases short and J 5 bases short, with 12 bases between. From germline, CDR1 is MGHDK and CDR2 SYGVNS. The CDR3 spans 15 residues. As DNA, the CDR3 is TGTGCCAGCAGTGTCGGACAGAACAATAATTCACCCCTCCACTTT. Translation gives CASSVGQNNNSPLHF.

A single count supports this clone. The J gene is TRBJ2-7, the V gene TRBV7-2, with D unclear. CDR1 and CDR2 (germline): SGHTA, FQGNSA. The CDR3 is 12 amino acids. V was clipped by 5 bases and J by 5 bases, with 10 bases between them. CDR3 nucleotide sequence: TGTGCCAGCAGCCAAAGCGAGGACGAGCAGTACTTC. This sequence encodes CASSQSEDEQYF.

Here the CDR3 reads CASSQSSGQGTLNYGYTF. Here the CDR3 DNA reads TGTGCCAGCAGCCAATCTTCGGGACAGGGAACCCTTAACTATGGCTACACCTTC. The genes are TRBV4-2 and TRBJ1-2; 9 bases match TRBD1. J gave up 1 base and V 2 bases, and 11 bases lay outside the gene matches. This CDR3 comprises 18 residues. Germline CDR1 and CDR2: LGHNA and YNFKEQ.